This paragraph covers one T cell receptor (beta chain) sequence. These data come from a study of Ad26.COV2.S vaccination and SARS-CoV-2 variants. Trimming removed 2 bases from V and 9 bases from J; junction bases left unmatched: 6. The V gene's germline CDR1 is LNHDA and CDR2 SQIVND (reference sequence). The CDR3 sequence is 14 residues long. Clones were read by immunoSEQ multiplex PCR, and TCRdb kept only the in-frame ones, dropping some. Of around 350,000 clones listed, around 92% are singletons. This chain connects TRBV19 to TRBJ2-1, with 8 bases identical to TRBD2. The clonotype comes from a human donor who had recovered from COVID-19. Specimen: peripheral blood, collected after recovery from COVID-19. The CDR3 nucleotides are TGTGCCAGTAGTATATCGGGGGGGCAGGGTGAGCAGTTCTTC. It is translated as CASSISGGQGEQFF.